One and the same sample provided the 30 T cell receptor beta chains below, sequenced in a study of metastatic and nonmetastatic thyroid tumors. All patients were untreated before thyroid surgery. TCRdb reprocessed the PCR reads using MiXCR. The sample includes approximately 32,000 clones, approximately 20% of them seen just once. The sequenced sample consisted of blood. The receptors were sampled from a female donor with papillary thyroid cancer or a benign thyroid nodule (not recorded which). Some clones in this sample may be carry-over from other donors' samples.

This clone rates as medium-sized. This chain connects TRBV6-1 to TRBJ1-6; D gene ambiguous. CDR1 and CDR2 from the germline V gene are MNHNS and SASEGT. The ends were cut back, 6 bases at V and 5 bases at J, with 11 bases in the middle. CDR3 length: 14 residues. CDR3 residues: CASSLQSHNSPLHF. For the CDR3, the DNA is TGTGCCAGCAGCCTGCAGTCTCATAATTCACCCCTCCACTTT.

V usage is TRBV12-3 or TRBV12-4 and J usage is TRBJ2-2; D is undetermined. V was trimmed by 10 bases and J by 8 bases, leaving 14 bases between them. The CDR3 is 12 amino acids. CDR3 residues: CATSGWLGELFF. The CDR3, as DNA: TGTGCCACCTCCGGGTGGTTAGGGGAGCTGTTTTTT.

At least ten counts were recorded for this clone. This sequence joins TRBV5-1 and TRBJ2-7; weak D call: TRBD2 (6 bases). Germline V gives CDR1 SGHRS, CDR2 YFSETQ. The CDR3 is 15 amino acids. V was cut by 4 bases and J by 0 bases, with 14 bases left in between. CDR3 sequence reads: CASSPRAGSSYEQYF. The CDR3 nucleotides are TGCGCCAGCAGCCCCCGTGCGGGGAGCTCCTACGAGCAGTACTTC. The full variable domain, completed using reference TRBV5-1 and TRBJ2-7, is KAGVTQTPRYLIKTRGQQVTLSCSPISGHRSVSWYQQTPGQGLQFLFEYFSETQRNKGNFPGRFSGRQFSNSRSEMNVSTLELGDSALYLCASSPRAGSSYEQYFGPGTRLTVT.

This clone was found many times. This sequence joins TRBV10-2 and TRBJ2-1; D call uncertain. Germline V gene sequence: CDR1 WSHSY, CDR2 SAAADI. The CDR3 consists of 14 residues. The V and J ends lost 0 bases and 6 bases respectively, with 9 bases between them. CDR3 region: CASSESNSPNEQFF. CDR3 nucleotide sequence: TGCGCCAGCAGTGAGTCGAATAGTCCCAATGAGCAGTTCTTC.

This chain connects TRBV4-1 to TRBJ2-3; 9 bases match TRBD2. CDR3 length: 16 amino acids. Trimming cost V 4 bases and J 4 bases; bases outside gene matches: 9. CDR1 is MGHRA and CDR2 is YSYEKL in the germline V gene. The CDR3 DNA reads TGCGCCAGCAGCCCCATAGCGGGAGTGAGCGCAGATACGCAGTATTTT. The encoded protein is CASSPIAGVSADTQYF.

V usage is TRBV28 and J usage is TRBJ2-5; no definite D call. V shed 6 bases and J shed 5 bases, with 25 bases lying between them. Germline CDR1 MDHEN, CDR2 SYDVKM. CDR3 length: 17 residues. The CDR3 DNA sequence: TGTGCCAGCAGGCACGTCCCCCGGCAGGCAATTGGGGAGACCCAGTACTTC. Translation gives CASRHVPRQAIGETQYF.

This clone was counted ten times or more. The genes are TRBV24-1 and TRBJ2-3; 8 bases fit TRBD2. The CDR3 is made up of 13 amino acids. V gave up 7 bases and J gave up 3 bases; unmatched junction bases: 2. Germline V lookup: CDR1 KGHDR, CDR2 SFDVKD. Written as DNA, the CDR3 is TGTGCCACCAGCCCGGGAGGGACAGATACGCAGTATTTT. Its protein product is CATSPGGTDTQYF.

This clone was picked up a small number of times. V and J are TRBV12-3 or TRBV12-4 and TRBJ2-7, with a possible D match to TRBD2 (8 bases). The ends were cut back, 5 bases at V and 7 bases at J, with 21 bases in the middle. The CDR3 is 15 residues long. CDR3: CASSRDSGGLGEQYF. The CDR3 DNA reads TGTGCCAGCAGTCGGGACAGCGGGGGCTTGGGGGAGCAGTACTTC.

This clone was counted a few times. With a much larger clone just one base away, this may be a read error. This chain connects TRBV10-2 to TRBJ2-5; D is unclear. The CDR3 is made up of 12 amino acids. Germline V gives CDR1 WSHSY, CDR2 SAAADI. Trimming removed 3 bases at V and 5 bases at J, with 7 bases between. DNA for the CDR3: TGCGCCAGCAGTGACAACTCTGAGACCCAGTACTTC. Translated: CASSDNSETQYF.

This clone showed up many times. This sequence joins TRBV30 and TRBJ1-5; no clear D. Trimming removed 2 bases at V and 3 bases at J, with 8 bases between. Germline CDR1 reads GTSNPN; CDR2 reads SVGIG (reference sequence). This CDR3 has 13 residues. CDR3 nucleotides: TGTGCCTGGAGTCCTGGTCTCAATCAGCCCCAGCATTTT. This translates into CAWSPGLNQPQHF.

The CDR3 reads CASRKGAMTYEQYF. CDR3 DNA sequence: TGTGCCAGCCGAAAGGGTGCAATGACCTACGAGCAGTACTTC. The chain carries TRBV11-3 and TRBJ2-7, with D unresolved. V dropped 8 bases and J dropped 2 bases, with 16 bases sitting between them. There are 14 residues in the CDR3. Looked up from germline, CDR1 is SGHNT and CDR2 is YENEEA. The full variable domain, with the rest looked up from reference TRBV11-3 and TRBJ2-7, is EAGVVQSPRYKIIEKKQPVAFWCNPISGHNTLYWYLQNLGQGPELLIRYENEEAVDDSQLPKDRFSAERLKGVDSTLKIQPAELGDSAVYLCASRKGAMTYEQYFGPGTRLTVT.

This clone was found many times. The chain carries TRBV11-2 and TRBJ1-1; D is uncertain. The V gene's germline CDR1 is SGHAT and CDR2 FQNNGV. The CDR3 loop spans 14 amino acids. Trimming pared 5 bases from V and 2 bases from J, leaving 12 bases between. The CDR3 spells CASSRPPYNTEAFF. The CDR3 coding sequence is TGTGCCAGCAGCAGACCACCTTATAACACTGAAGCTTTCTTT.

This clone was seen at least ten times. The chain's CDR3 is CSAGETGVQPQHF. The DNA for the CDR3 is TGCAGTGCTGGGGAGACAGGGGTTCAGCCCCAGCATTTT. The chain employs TRBV20-1 and TRBJ1-5; 8 bases line up with TRBD1. CDR3 length: 13 residues. Trimming took 5 bases from V and 6 from J; bases not matched to a gene: 6. CDR1 and CDR2 from the germline V gene are DFQATT and SNEGSKA (reference sequence).

This clone is medium-sized. V and J are TRBV6-1 and TRBJ2-7; D gene uncertain. The germline V gene has CDR1 MNHNS and CDR2 SASEGT. This CDR3 region has 16 residues. V gave up 3 bases and J gave up 2 bases, with 17 bases separating them. CDR3 bases: TGTGCCAGCAGTGATTTGCCGACATCTCCTCCCTACGAGCAGTACTTC. Encoded protein: CASSDLPTSPPYEQYF.

This clone was recorded at least ten times. This chain connects TRBV9 to TRBJ2-1, with 9 bases matching TRBD2. From germline, CDR1 is SGDLS and CDR2 YYNGEE. Unmatched junction bases numbered 7, after V lost 0 bases and J lost 3 bases. The length of the CDR3 is 17 residues. CDR3 DNA sequence: TGTGCCAGCAGCGTAGGACCTAGCGGGGATAACTACAATGAGCAGTTCTTC. Its protein product is CASSVGPSGDNYNEQFF.

This clone was counted only a few times. This chain uses TRBV6-2 or TRBV6-3 with TRBJ1-2; D is undetermined. The CDR3 contains 12 residues. Germline CDR1 MNHEY, CDR2 SVGEGT. Deletions cut 7 bases from V and 7 bases from J, with 13 bases between. The CDR3 loop reads CASIRLGVGYTF. The CDR3 DNA reads as TGTGCCAGCATCCGCCTGGGAGTTGGCTACACCTTC.

This clone came up many times. The V gene is TRBV7-3, the J gene TRBJ2-3; 7 bases agree with TRBD1. CDR1 is SGHTA and CDR2 is FQGTGA in the germline V gene. Trimming removed 0 bases from V and 2 bases from J; junction bases left unmatched: 5. The CDR3 is made up of 16 amino acids. For the CDR3, the DNA is TGTGCCAGCAGCTTAACAGGGGGCGCCGACACAGATACGCAGTATTTT. Translating gives CASSLTGGADTDTQYF. The variable domain in full, with the rest retrieved from reference TRBV7-3 and TRBJ2-3, is GAGVSQTPSNKVTEKGKYVELRCDPISGHTALYWYRQSLGQGPEFLIYFQGTGAADDSGLPNDRFFAVRPEGSVSTLKIQRTERGDSAVYLCASSLTGGADTDTQYFGPGTRLTVL.

This rearrangement joins TRBV6-1 to TRBJ1-2; unclear D gene. Germline-derived CDR1 and CDR2 are MNHNS and SASEGT. The length of the CDR3 is 12 residues. V lost 10 bases and J lost 9, with 18 bases in between. The CDR3 region is CATGEGLYCYTF. The CDR3 DNA reads TGTGCCACCGGGGAGGGCCTATATTGCTACACCTTC.

This clone was found many times. The chain links TRBV2 to TRBJ2-6; D remains ambiguous. CDR1 is SNHLY, CDR2 FYNNEI, per germline. The ends were cut back, 10 bases at V and 2 bases at J, with 15 bases in the middle. The CDR3 spans 15 residues. CDR3 loop: CATVRDPTGANVLTF. In nucleotides, the CDR3 is TGTGCCACAGTAAGAGACCCGACTGGGGCCAACGTCCTGACTTTC.

Only a few counts were recorded for this clone. A much bigger clone sits one base away, suggesting this may be a read error. This sequence joins TRBV4-1 and TRBJ2-1; D is unresolved. Germline-derived CDR1 and CDR2 are MGHRA and YSYEKL. The CDR3 length is 14 residues. V was pared by 2 bases and J by 8 bases, with 13 bases between. CDR3 nucleotide sequence: TGCGCCAGCAGCCAATATTTAAGGGCGGATGAGCAGTTCTTC. Amino acid sequence: CASSQYLRADEQFF.

At least ten counts were recorded for this clone. The chain has TRBV11-3 and TRBJ2-7; tentative D call: TRBD2 (5 bases). Germline lookup yields CDR1 SGHNT and CDR2 YENEEA. The CDR3 covers 12 residues. Trimming pared 2 bases from V and 7 bases from J, leaving 9 bases between. CDR3 residues: CASSLTRDEQYF. The CDR3 DNA reads TGTGCCAGCAGCTTAACTAGGGATGAGCAGTACTTC.

By proportion, this clone is medium-sized. The V and J genes are TRBV12-3 or TRBV12-4 and TRBJ1-2; no clear D. The ends were cut back, 0 bases at V and 0 bases at J, with 8 bases in the middle. This CDR3 contains 15 residues. The CDR3 sequence: CASSLATGANYGYTF. The DNA of the CDR3 is TGTGCCAGCAGTTTAGCAACCGGGGCTAACTATGGCTACACCTTC.

In this sample, this clone turned up many times. The V and J genes are TRBV11-2 and TRBJ1-2; D unclear. V was trimmed by 4 bases and J by 8 bases, leaving 20 bases between them. The CDR3 is 15 residues long. From germline, CDR1 is SGHAT and CDR2 FQNNGV. The CDR3 nucleotides are TGTGCCAGCAGCTCTCTTCGGAGGGATTGGAGAGGCTACACCTTC. Translating it yields CASSSLRRDWRGYTF.

There are many counts of this clone. CDR3 region: CASSQPSGTSYNEQFF. The CDR3 bases are TGTGCCAGCAGCCAACCCTCCGGGACTAGCTACAATGAGCAGTTCTTC. The chain recombines TRBV4-2 with TRBJ2-1, with TRBD2 identical over 8 bases. The CDR3 has 16 amino acids. Trimming removed 2 bases from V and 3 bases from J; junction bases left unmatched: 6. Germline V gene sequence: CDR1 LGHNA, CDR2 YNFKEQ.

This clone rates as medium-sized. The genes are TRBV6-5 and TRBJ2-7, with D hard to call. The CDR3 has 15 residues. The germline V and J ends were trimmed by 2 bases and 2 bases, with 13 bases remaining between them. Germline V gene sequence: CDR1 MNHEY, CDR2 SVGAGI. This chain's CDR3 is CASSYDPFLAYEQYF. The CDR3 DNA reads TGTGCCAGCAGTTACGACCCCTTCTTGGCCTACGAGCAGTACTTC.

This clone was counted a few times. This chain links TRBV3-1 with TRBJ2-6; D remains ambiguous. Trimming took off 0 bases at V and 2 bases at J, with 17 bases between the two ends. CDR3 length equals 19 residues. CDR1 and CDR2 from the germline V gene are LGHDT and YNNKEL (reference sequence). This chain's CDR3 is CASSQDPRKLDPGANVLTF. The CDR3 region has the DNA TGTGCCAGCAGCCAAGATCCTAGGAAACTGGATCCTGGGGCCAACGTCCTGACTTTC.

J is TRBJ2-1 and V is TRBV6-5, with D perhaps matching TRBD2 (5 bases). Germline V gives CDR1 MNHEY, CDR2 SVGAGI. The CDR3 covers 14 residues. Trimming took 7 bases from V and 5 from J, leaving 15 bases between them. The CDR3 bases are TGTGCCAGCATCCCAGCGGTGGAGAACAATGAGCAGTTCTTC. It encodes CASIPAVENNEQFF.

This clone was observed a handful of times. A read error may account for a junction end that differs from germline. The rearrangement joins TRBV20-1 to TRBJ2-5; no firm D call. This CDR3 has 13 amino acids. Germline V CDR1 and CDR2: DFQATT, SNEGSKA (reference sequence). The CDR3 DNA is TGCAGTGCTCTTGGTACGGCACAAGATACCCAGTACTTC. It is translated as CSALGTAQDTQYF.

This clone was seen ten or more times. The rearrangement links TRBV6-1 to TRBJ2-1, with 9 bases aligning to TRBD2. The trim removed 5 bases at V and 3 bases at J, leaving 5 bases unmatched. Germline CDR1 is MNHNS and CDR2 is SASEGT. This CDR3 has 15 amino acids. CDR3 in DNA: TGTGCCAGCAGTCTCGGGACTAGCAACTACAATGAGCAGTTCTTC. Its protein is CASSLGTSNYNEQFF.

This clone was seen a single time. The rearrangement uses TRBV4-3 and TRBJ2-5; no reliable D call. The ends were cut back, 0 bases at V and 2 bases at J, with 7 bases in the middle. Germline V CDR1 and CDR2: LGHNA, YSLEER. The CDR3 runs 14 residues. CDR3 sequence: CASSQDLGQETQYF. The CDR3 region has the DNA TGCGCCAGCAGCCAAGATCTAGGTCAAGAGACCCAGTACTTC.